This T cell receptor beta chain was recorded in a study of blood T cell repertoires in COVID-19. Study details: Samples taken during acute and convalescent COVID-19 were collected in the United States, Italy and Spain.

In the authors' workflow: Counts of nucleated cells, estimated from reference gene primer amplification, were obtained. Clones were sequenced by immunoSEQ multiplex PCR, and TCRdb holds only the in-frame ones, with some missing. Clone size and the V and J calls come from that table; the DNA yielded D and trimming. The sample contains about 390,000 clones, 70% to 90% of which appear only once. The germline V gene has CDR1 SGHTS and CDR2 YDEGEE. This CDR3 has 16 amino acids. V was shortened by 0 bases and J by 8 bases, with 20 bases between the two germline ends. The chain combines TRBV5-8 with TRBJ1-1, with a tentative D call TRBD1 (6 bases). This receptor was obtained from a woman aged 55-69 years with COVID-19, enrolled during active disease. Sequenced input: peripheral blood. The CDR3 sequence: CASSLGREMGALEAFF. Written as DNA, the CDR3 is TGTGCCAGCAGCTTGGGCAGGGAAATGGGGGCCCTGGAAGCTTTCTTT.